This section outlines one TCR beta chain sequence together with its context. Its antigen is unknown. Nothing much larger sits one base from this clone, and base qualities are not available. The receptor library was made with PCR. This sample was sequenced with an Illumina HiSeq 2500. TCR library preparation used molecular barcoding, with unique molecular identifiers applied to normalize quantification of the TCRbeta repertoire. The raw public data were reprocessed by TCRdb itself: fastp quality trimming at Q25, MiXCR clonotype calling, in-frame beta chains only. Entries that share a CDR3 protein sequence are merged under the most common genes and DNA. The sample table records 610,000 or so distinct CDR3 sequences; over 20% of these occur just once. 35% to 40% of the sample belongs to the ten largest clones. Explained via the paper, the treatment or condition label denotes: allogeneic hematopoietic cell transplantation with graft depleted of TCRalphabeta T cells and CD19 B cells. The children who served as transplant recipients had been given grafts of TCRalphabeta/CD19-depleted allogeneic hematopoietic cells.

The sample comes from a study of T-cell reconstitution after alpha-beta-depleted transplantation in children listed by TCRdb under 2016. Background for the entire study: Using TCR repertoire profiling, the study quantitatively followed how T-cell immune reconstitution unfolded in children after TCRalphabeta/CD19-depleted allogeneic hematopoietic cell transplantation. What the research found in general, with its limitations: In some patients, the high TCRbeta diversity seen at day 60 was put down to recipient T cells and intrathymic progenitors that had survived conditioning. The apparently early recovery of alphabetaT-cell counts about two months after transplant reportedly depended on only several hundred rapidly expanded clones that came from non-depleted graft cells. Hyperexpanded clone frequencies declined over subsequent months; after one year, T-cell counts and TCRbeta diversity were mostly attributed to newly produced T cells.

The CDR3 runs 15 amino acids, cysteine and phenylalanine included. Only the CDR3 portion is preserved as DNA: 45 bases, with reading frame beginning at the first base. The V end gives up 5 bases and the J end 2 bases, leaving 6 bases in the junction not matched to a gene. This receptor was taken from a boy in the first two years of life with Wiskott-Aldrich syndrome, due to receive a stem cell transplant. The sequenced sample was PBMCs, obtained before TCRalphabeta/CD19-depleted stem cell transplant. The sequence joins TRBV12-3 or TRBV12-4 to TRBJ1-5; 7 nucleotides in the junction match TRBD1. The DNA reads as follows: TGTGCCAGCAGTCCCCGAGGACAGGGCAATCAGCCCCAGCATTTT. Its product reads: CASSPRGQGNQPQHF.